These T cell receptor beta chains were read from a single sample in a study of CD8 T cell repertoires and HIV-1 epitope variants. No cognate antigen is known for these TCRs. Data came from immunoSEQ multiplex PCR; TCRdb stores just in-frame clones and leaves some out. The top ten clones hold 35% to 55% of a sample with under 6,000 clones, roughly 64% of them seen once. The sequencing input was cultured CD8+ T cells derived from PBMCs. Every receptor here comes from a male donor with HIV. The CDR3 runs from the conserved cysteine through the conserved F or W. D genes are given only for firm matches. The size entry is marked missing in some rows and otherwise reads once, few, many or a size class.

clone_size j_call d_call v_call cdr3_aa cdr3_nt
- TRBJ1-1 TRBD1 TRBV30 CAWRDFGQGDPEAFF TGTGCCTGGAGAGATTTCGGACAGGGAGATCCTGAAGCTTTCTTT
- TRBJ2-7 TRBD2 TRBV19 CASSQAGGPGPYEQYF TGTGCCAGTAGTCAAGCGGGAGGCCCCGGTCCCTACGAGCAGTACTTC
few TRBJ1-2 - TRBV9 CASSQGERGSGYTF TGTGCCAGCAGCCAAGGGGAGAGGGGCTCTGGCTACACCTTC
- TRBJ1-1 - TRBV6-5 CASSYGLTNTEAFF TGTGCCAGCAGTTATGGCCTCACGAACACTGAAGCTTTCTTT
once TRBJ2-1 TRBD2 TRBV7-2 CASSRQGLAGHLAYNEQFF TGTGCCAGCAGCAGACAAGGACTAGCGGGACACCTCGCCTACAATGAGCAGTTCTTC
- TRBJ2-7 - TRBV4-3 CASSHAQGGLHEQYF TGCGCCAGCAGCCACGCACAGGGAGGCCTTCACGAGCAGTACTTC
- TRBJ1-1 TRBD1 TRBV13 CASSLGGGQGNTEAFF TGTGCCAGCAGCCTTGGAGGGGGACAGGGGAACACTGAAGCTTTCTTT
few TRBJ2-2 TRBD2 TRBV10-3 CAISGVLASTGELFF TGTGCCATCAGTGGAGTACTAGCGAGCACCGGGGAGCTGTTTTTT
- TRBJ2-7 TRBD2 TRBV16 CASSPGGDYEQYF TGTGCCAGCAGCCCGGGGGGGGACTACGAGCAGTACTTC
- TRBJ2-1 TRBD2 TRBV28 CASSLSRGAMEQFF TGTGCCAGCAGTTTATCGCGGGGGGCTATGGAGCAGTTCTTC
- TRBJ2-7 - TRBV5-6 CASSLGGQVAYEQYF TGTGCCAGCAGCTTGGGGGGGCAAGTTGCCTACGAGCAGTACTTC
- TRBJ2-5 - TRBV28 CASSLWGQETQYF TGTGCCAGCAGTTTATGGGGACAAGAGACCCAGTACTTC
few TRBJ2-7 TRBD1 TRBV6-6 CASSYQGVNEQYF TGTGCCAGCAGTTACCAGGGGGTGAACGAGCAGTACTTC
few TRBJ1-1 - TRBV7-2 CASSPTKGLTEAFF TGTGCCAGCAGCCCTACGAAGGGATTGACTGAAGCTTTCTTT
- TRBJ2-5 - TRBV7-7 CASSLAPERETQYF TGTGCCAGCAGCTTAGCTCCCGAGAGGGAGACCCAGTACTTC
- TRBJ1-1 - TRBV19 CASSIGRNTEAFF TGTGCCAGTAGTATAGGCAGAAACACTGAAGCTTTCTTT
- TRBJ2-7 - TRBV7-8 CASSPQTTVYEQYF TGTGCCAGCAGCCCACAGACGACAGTTTACGAGCAGTACTTC
- TRBJ2-5 - TRBV5-6 CASSVGLEVWETQYF TGTGCCAGCAGCGTTGGACTGGAAGTGTGGGAGACCCAGTACTTC
- TRBJ2-1 - TRBV19 CASSISNEQFF TGTGCCAGTAGTATAAGCAATGAGCAGTTCTTC
few TRBJ2-7 TRBD2 TRBV5-4 CASSLRGAGVYEQYF TGTGCCAGCAGCTTGCGGGGAGCGGGAGTTTACGAGCAGTACTTC
- TRBJ2-2 - TRBV19 CASSHAIGQNTGELFF TGTGCCAGTAGTCACGCAATAGGACAGAACACCGGGGAGCTGTTTTTT
few TRBJ1-5 - TRBV7-9 CASSLAGGWQPQHF TGTGCCAGCAGCTTAGCAGGGGGTTGGCAGCCCCAGCATTTT
large TRBJ2-7 - TRBV19 CASSTLATEYEQYF TGTGCCAGTAGTACCCTAGCGACAGAATACGAGCAGTACTTC
- TRBJ2-2 - TRBV7-9 CASRIGDTGELFF TGTGCCAGCCGGATAGGGGATACCGGGGAGCTGTTTTTT
once TRBJ1-1 - TRBV5-4 CASSLEEGPEAFF TGTGCCAGCAGCTTGGAGGAGGGACCTGAAGCTTTCTTT
once TRBJ1-1 - TRBV11-3 CASSLGGENEAFF TGTGCCAGCAGCTTAGGCGGGGAGAATGAAGCTTTCTTT
- TRBJ1-6 - TRBV6-5 CASSYGDRRNSPLHF TGTGCCAGCAGTTACGGCGACAGGCGTAATTCACCCCTCCACTTT
few TRBJ2-7 TRBD2 TRBV27 CASSPSGLAGSYEQYF TGTGCCAGCAGTCCGTCGGGACTAGCGGGCTCCTACGAGCAGTACTTC
few TRBJ1-1 TRBD1 TRBV27 CASSTRTGGTEAFF TGTGCCAGCAGTACAAGGACAGGGGGCACTGAAGCTTTCTTT
few TRBJ2-7 - TRBV28 CASSFHRRYEQYF TGTGCCAGCAGTTTTCACAGACGATACGAGCAGTACTTC
- TRBJ1-2 TRBD1 TRBV5-6 CASSGTGTGGSYGYTF TGTGCCAGCAGCGGAACCGGGACAGGGGGCAGCTATGGCTACACCTTC
- TRBJ2-7 TRBD1 TRBV28 CASVPDRDSYEQYF TGTGCCAGCGTCCCGGACAGGGATTCCTACGAGCAGTACTTC
- TRBJ1-2 - TRBV11-2 CASSPPGVQTYGYTF TGTGCCAGCAGCCCTCCAGGGGTTCAAACTTATGGCTACACCTTC
few TRBJ1-5 - TRBV27 CASPLGNQPQHF TGTGCCAGCCCCTTGGGTAATCAGCCCCAGCATTTT
- TRBJ2-4 - TRBV19 CASSIYGGGTYIQYF TGTGCCAGTAGTATCTATGGCGGAGGGACTTACATTCAGTACTTC
once TRBJ1-2 TRBD1 TRBV7-6 CASSVGTGADYGYTF TGTGCCAGCAGCGTAGGGACAGGTGCTGACTATGGCTACACCTTC
- TRBJ2-2 TRBD2 TRBV10-3 CAIRSGGATGELFF TGTGCCATCAGGAGCGGGGGGGCTACCGGGGAGCTGTTTTTT
- TRBJ1-6 - TRBV5-6 CASSLWEEDSPLHF TGTGCCAGCAGCTTATGGGAGGAGGATTCACCCCTCCACTTT
- TRBJ1-2 - TRBV6-5 CASSPGTEYGYTF TGTGCCAGCAGCCCCGGGACGGAATATGGCTACACCTTC
- TRBJ2-3 - TRBV19 CASTHTSTGTDTQYF TGTGCCAGTACCCATACTAGTACGGGCACAGATACGCAGTATTTT
- TRBJ2-7 TRBD2 TRBV27 CASSFLSVAGQSYEQYF TGTGCCAGCAGTTTCCTCTCCGTAGCGGGGCAATCCTACGAGCAGTACTTC
few TRBJ1-6 - TRBV19 CATLADGSSPLHF TGTGCCACCCTGGCAGACGGGAGTTCACCCCTCCACTTT
- TRBJ2-3 - TRBV9 CASSADTQYF TGTGCCAGCAGCGCAGATACGCAGTATTTT
- TRBJ2-5 - TRBV28 CASSSPDREAETQYF TGTGCCAGCAGTTCTCCTGACAGGGAGGCGGAGACCCAGTACTTC
few TRBJ2-1 TRBD2 TRBV14 CASSQTVSAGALDEQFF TGTGCCAGCAGCCAAACGGTTTCAGCGGGAGCATTGGATGAGCAGTTCTTC
- TRBJ1-4 - TRBV29-1 CSVGNLGANEKLFF TGCAGCGTTGGAAATTTGGGGGCGAATGAAAAACTGTTTTTT
- TRBJ2-5 - TRBV7-6 CASSSDLLDETQYF TGTGCCAGCAGCTCTGACCTGCTGGACGAGACCCAGTACTTC
large TRBJ2-2 - TRBV29-1 CSVLKGTGELFF TGCAGCGTCTTGAAGGGCACCGGGGAGCTGTTTTTT
- TRBJ2-7 - TRBV7-8 CASSPRAGHYEQYF TGTGCCAGCAGCCCAAGGGCGGGGCACTACGAGCAGTACTTC